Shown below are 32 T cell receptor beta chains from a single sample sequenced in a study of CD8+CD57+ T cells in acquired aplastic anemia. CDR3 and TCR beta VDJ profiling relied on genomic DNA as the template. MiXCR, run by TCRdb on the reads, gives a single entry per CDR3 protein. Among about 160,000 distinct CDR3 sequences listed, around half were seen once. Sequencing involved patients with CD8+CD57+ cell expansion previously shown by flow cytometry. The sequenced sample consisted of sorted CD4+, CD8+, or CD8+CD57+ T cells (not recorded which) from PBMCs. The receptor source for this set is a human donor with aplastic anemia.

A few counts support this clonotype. The CDR3 coding sequence is TGTGCCAGCAGCTTAGTCGGGCCGGCATACTTC. It yields the protein CASSLVGPAYF. The chain joins TRBV7-8 to TRBJ2-7; no clear D gene. Trimming removed 1 base from V and 13 bases from J, with 11 bases in between. The CDR3 extends over 11 amino acids. Germline V gene lookup returns CDR1 SGHVS and CDR2 FQNEAQ.

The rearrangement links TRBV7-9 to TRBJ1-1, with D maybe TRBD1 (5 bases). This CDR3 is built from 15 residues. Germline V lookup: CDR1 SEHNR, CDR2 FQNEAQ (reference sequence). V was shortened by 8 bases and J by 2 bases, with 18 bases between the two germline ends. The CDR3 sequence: CASPGGGVLNTEAFF. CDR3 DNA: TGTGCCAGCCCCGGGGGTGGGGTACTTAACACTGAAGCTTTCTTT.

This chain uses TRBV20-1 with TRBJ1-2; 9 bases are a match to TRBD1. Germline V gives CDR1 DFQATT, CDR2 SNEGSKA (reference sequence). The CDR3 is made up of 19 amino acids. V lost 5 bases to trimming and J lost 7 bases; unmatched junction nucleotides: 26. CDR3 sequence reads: CSARVGPEDRGPIRGGYTF. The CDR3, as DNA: TGCAGTGCTCGGGTGGGGCCTGAGGACAGGGGCCCAATCCGGGGTGGCTACACCTTC.

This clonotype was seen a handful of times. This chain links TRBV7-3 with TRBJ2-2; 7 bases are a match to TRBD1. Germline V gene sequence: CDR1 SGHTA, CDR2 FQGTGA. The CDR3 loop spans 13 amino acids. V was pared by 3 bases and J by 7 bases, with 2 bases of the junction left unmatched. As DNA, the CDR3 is TGTGCCAGCAGCTTGACAGGGATCGGGGAGCTGTTTTTT. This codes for CASSLTGIGELFF.

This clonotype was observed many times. The CDR3 region is CASSWYNEQFF. CDR3 nucleotides: TGTGCCAGCAGTTGGTACAATGAGCAGTTCTTC. The V gene is TRBV6-5, the J gene TRBJ2-1; the D is unclear. The CDR3 totals 11 residues. Trimming left V 4 bases short and J 4 bases short, with 2 bases between. CDR1 is MNHEY and CDR2 is SVGAGI in the germline V gene.

In DNA, the CDR3 is TGTGCCAGCAGCCAGGGGCCTCAAGGCGAGCAGTACTTC. Its protein is CASSQGPQGEQYF. The chain has TRBV7-2 and TRBJ2-7; possible D gene TRBD1, 6 bases. Trimming pared 5 bases from V and 6 bases from J, leaving 14 bases between. The length of the CDR3 is 13 residues. CDR1 and CDR2 (germline): SGHTA, FQGNSA.

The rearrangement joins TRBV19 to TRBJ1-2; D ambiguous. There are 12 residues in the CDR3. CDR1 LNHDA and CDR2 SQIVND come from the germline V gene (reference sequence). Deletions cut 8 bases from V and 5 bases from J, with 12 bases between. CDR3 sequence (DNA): TGTGCCAGTCGAAACGGGAATTATGGCTACACCTTC. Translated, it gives CASRNGNYGYTF.

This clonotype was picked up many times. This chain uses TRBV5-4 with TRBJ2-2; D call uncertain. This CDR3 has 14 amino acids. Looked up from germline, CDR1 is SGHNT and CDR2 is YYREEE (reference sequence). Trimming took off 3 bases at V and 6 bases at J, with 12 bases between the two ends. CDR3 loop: CASSSWGGAGELFF. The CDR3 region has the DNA TGTGCCAGCAGCTCCTGGGGTGGAGCCGGGGAGCTGTTTTTT. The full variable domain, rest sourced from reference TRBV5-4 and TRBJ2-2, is ETGVTQSPTHLIKTRGQQVTLRCSSQSGHNTVSWYQQALGQGPQFIFQYYREEENGRGNFPPRFSGLQFPNYSSELNVNALELDDSALYLCASSSWGGAGELFFGEGSRLTVL.

The CDR3 sequence is CSANEQGDTQYV. In nucleotides, the CDR3 is TGCAGTGCTAATGAACAGGGAGATACGCAGTACGTC. The rearrangement uses TRBV20-1 and TRBJ2-7; TRBD1 might be the D (6 bases). This CDR3 has 12 residues. The V gene's germline CDR1 is DFQATT and CDR2 SNEGSKA (reference sequence). V shed 4 bases and J shed 9 bases, with 16 bases lying between them.

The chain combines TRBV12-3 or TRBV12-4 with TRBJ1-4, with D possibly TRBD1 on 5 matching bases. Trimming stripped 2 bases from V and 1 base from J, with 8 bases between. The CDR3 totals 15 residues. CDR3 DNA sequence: TGTGCCAGCAGTTTAAGCGGGGGAACTAATGAAAAACTGTTTTTT. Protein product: CASSLSGGTNEKLFF.

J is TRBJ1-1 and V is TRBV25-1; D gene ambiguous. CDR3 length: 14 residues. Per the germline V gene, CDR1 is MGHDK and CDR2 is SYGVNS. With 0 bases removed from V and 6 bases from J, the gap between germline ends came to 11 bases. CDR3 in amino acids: CASSEYRSGAEAFF. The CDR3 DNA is TGTGCCAGCAGTGAATATAGGTCCGGCGCTGAAGCTTTCTTT.

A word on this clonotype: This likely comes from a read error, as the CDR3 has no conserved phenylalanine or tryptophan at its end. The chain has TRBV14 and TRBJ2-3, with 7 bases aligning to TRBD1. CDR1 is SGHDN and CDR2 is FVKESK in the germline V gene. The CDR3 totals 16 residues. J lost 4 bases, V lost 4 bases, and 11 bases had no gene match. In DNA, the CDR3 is TGTGCCAGCAGCCCGTACAGGGGATCTTCCGCAGATACGCAGTATTCT. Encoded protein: CASSPYRGSSADTQYS.

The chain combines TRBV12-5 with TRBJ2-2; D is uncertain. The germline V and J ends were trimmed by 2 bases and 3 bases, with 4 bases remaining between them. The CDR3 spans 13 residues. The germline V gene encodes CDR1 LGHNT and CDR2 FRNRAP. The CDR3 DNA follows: TGTGCTAGTGGTTTGTCGGACACCGGGGAGCTGTTTTTT. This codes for CASGLSDTGELFF.

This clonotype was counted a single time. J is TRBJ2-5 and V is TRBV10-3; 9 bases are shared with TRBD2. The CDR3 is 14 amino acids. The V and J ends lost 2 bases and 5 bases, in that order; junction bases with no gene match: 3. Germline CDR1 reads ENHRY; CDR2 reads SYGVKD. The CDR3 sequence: CAISELAGRETQYF. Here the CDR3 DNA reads TGTGCCATCAGTGAGCTAGCGGGGCGGGAGACCCAGTACTTC.

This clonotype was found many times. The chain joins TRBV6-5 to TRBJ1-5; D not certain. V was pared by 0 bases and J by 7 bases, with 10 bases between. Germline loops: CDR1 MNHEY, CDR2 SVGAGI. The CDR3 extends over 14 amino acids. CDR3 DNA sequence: TGTGCCAGCAGTTACTCGAGCCTAGGACAGCCCCAGCATTTT. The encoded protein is CASSYSSLGQPQHF.

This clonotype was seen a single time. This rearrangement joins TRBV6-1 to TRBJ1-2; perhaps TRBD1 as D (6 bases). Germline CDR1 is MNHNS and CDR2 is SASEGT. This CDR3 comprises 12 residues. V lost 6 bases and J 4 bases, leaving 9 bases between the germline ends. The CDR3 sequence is CASRRDIYGYTF. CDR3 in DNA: TGTGCCAGCAGACGGGACATCTATGGCTACACCTTC.

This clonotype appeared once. The CDR3: CASSAQIQNSPLHF. DNA of the CDR3: TGTGCCAGCAGTGCCCAAATACAGAATTCACCCCTCCACTTT. The chain employs TRBV6-1 and TRBJ1-6; D remains unclear. Trimming removed 4 bases at V and 7 bases at J, with 11 bases between. The CDR3 extends over 14 amino acids. Germline assignment: CDR1 MNHNS and CDR2 SASEGT.

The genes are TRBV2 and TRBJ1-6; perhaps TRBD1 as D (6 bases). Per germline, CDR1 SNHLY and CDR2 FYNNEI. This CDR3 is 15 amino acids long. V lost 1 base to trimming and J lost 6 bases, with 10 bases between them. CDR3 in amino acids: CASSEGQGINSPLHF. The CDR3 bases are TGTGCCAGCAGTGAAGGCCAGGGGATTAATTCACCCCTCCACTTT. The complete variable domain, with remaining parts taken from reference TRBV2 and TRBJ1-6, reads EPEVTQTPSHQVTQMGQEVILRCVPISNHLYFYWYRQILGQKVEFLVSFYNNEISEKSEIFDDQFSVERPDGSNFTLKIRSTKLEDSAMYFCASSEGQGINSPLHFGNGTRLTVT.

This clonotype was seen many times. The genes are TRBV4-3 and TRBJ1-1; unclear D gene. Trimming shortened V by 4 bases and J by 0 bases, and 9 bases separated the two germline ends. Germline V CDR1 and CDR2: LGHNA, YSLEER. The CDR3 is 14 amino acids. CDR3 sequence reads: CASSPAGLNTEAFF. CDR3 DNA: TGCGCCAGCAGCCCGGCGGGGTTGAACACTGAAGCTTTCTTT.

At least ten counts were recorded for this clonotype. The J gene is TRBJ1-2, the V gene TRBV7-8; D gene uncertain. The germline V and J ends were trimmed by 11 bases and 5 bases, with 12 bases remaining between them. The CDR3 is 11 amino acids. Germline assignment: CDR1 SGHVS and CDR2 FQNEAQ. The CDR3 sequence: CAWKADYGYTF. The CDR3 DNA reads TGTGCCTGGAAGGCGGATTATGGCTACACCTTC.

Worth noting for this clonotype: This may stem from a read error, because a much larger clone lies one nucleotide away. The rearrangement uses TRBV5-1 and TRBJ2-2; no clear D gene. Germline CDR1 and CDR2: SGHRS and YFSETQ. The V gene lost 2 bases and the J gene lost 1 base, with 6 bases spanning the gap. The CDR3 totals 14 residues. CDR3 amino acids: CASSFRGNTGELFF. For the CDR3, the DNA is TGCGCCAGCAGCTTTCGAGGGAACACCGGGGAGCTGTTTTTT.

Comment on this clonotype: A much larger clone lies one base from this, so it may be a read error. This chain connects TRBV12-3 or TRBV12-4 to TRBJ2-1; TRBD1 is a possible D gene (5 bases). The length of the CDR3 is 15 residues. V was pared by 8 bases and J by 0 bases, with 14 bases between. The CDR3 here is CASRSDSSSYNEQFF. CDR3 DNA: TGTGCCAGCCGCTCCGACAGTAGCTCCTACAATGAGCAGTTCTTC.

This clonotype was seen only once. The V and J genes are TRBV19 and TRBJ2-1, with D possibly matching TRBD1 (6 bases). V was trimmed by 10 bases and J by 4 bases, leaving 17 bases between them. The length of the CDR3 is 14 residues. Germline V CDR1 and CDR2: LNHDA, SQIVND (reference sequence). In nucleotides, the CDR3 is TGTGCCACTACGTTGGACAGCTTTTACAATGAGCAGTTCTTC. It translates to CATTLDSFYNEQFF.

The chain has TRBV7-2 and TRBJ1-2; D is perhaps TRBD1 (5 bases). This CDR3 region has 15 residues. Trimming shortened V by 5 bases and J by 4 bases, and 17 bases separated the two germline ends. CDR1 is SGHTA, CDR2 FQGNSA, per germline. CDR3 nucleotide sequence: TGTGCCAGCAGCGCCGACAGCGATCCACTCTATGGCTACACCTTC. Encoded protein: CASSADSDPLYGYTF.

The CDR3 bases are TGCAGTGCTAGAGGGACTAGTAATACCTACGAGCAGTACTTC. This translates into CSARGTSNTYEQYF. The chain couples TRBV20-1 to TRBJ2-1; 7 bases fit TRBD2. The end of the DNA aligns better with TRBJ2-7, so the J call may be wrong. The CDR3 consists of 14 residues. From germline, CDR1 is DFQATT and CDR2 SNEGSKA (reference sequence).

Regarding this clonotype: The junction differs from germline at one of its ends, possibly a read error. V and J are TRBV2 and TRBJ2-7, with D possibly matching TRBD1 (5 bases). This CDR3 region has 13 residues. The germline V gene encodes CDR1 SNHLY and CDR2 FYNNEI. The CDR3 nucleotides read TGTGCCAGCAGTGAGGACAACTCCTACGGGCAGTACTTC. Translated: CASSEDNSYGQYF.

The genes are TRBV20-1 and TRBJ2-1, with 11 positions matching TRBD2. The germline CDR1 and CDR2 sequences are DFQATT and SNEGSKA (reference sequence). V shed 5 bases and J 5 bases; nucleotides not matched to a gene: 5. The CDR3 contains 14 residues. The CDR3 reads CSARPGLADNEQFF. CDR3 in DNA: TGCAGTGCTCGGCCGGGACTAGCGGACAATGAGCAGTTCTTC.

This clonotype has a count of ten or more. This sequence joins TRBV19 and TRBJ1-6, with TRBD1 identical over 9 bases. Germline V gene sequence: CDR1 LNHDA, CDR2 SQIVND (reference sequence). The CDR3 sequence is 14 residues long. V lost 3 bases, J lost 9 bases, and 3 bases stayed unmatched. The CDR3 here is CASSILDRGSPLHF. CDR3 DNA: TGTGCCAGTAGTATCTTGGACAGGGGTTCACCCCTCCACTTT.

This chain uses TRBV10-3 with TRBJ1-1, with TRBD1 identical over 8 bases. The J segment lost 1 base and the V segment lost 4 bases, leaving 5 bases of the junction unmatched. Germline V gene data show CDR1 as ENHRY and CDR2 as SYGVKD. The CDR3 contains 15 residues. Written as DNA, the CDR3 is TGTGCCATCAGTGCGCCGGACAGGGCGAACACTGAAGCTTTCTTT. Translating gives CAISAPDRANTEAFF.

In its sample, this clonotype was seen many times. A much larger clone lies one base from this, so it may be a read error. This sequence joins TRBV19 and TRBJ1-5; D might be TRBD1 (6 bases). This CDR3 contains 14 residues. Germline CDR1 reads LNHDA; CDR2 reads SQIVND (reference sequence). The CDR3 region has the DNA TGTGCCTGTAGTGTAGGACAGTTCAATCAGCCCCAGCATTTT. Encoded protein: CACSVGQFNQPQHF.

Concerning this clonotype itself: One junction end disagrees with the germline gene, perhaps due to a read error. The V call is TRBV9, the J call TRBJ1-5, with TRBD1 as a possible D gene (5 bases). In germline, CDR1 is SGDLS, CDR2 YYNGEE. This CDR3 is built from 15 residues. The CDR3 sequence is CTSSVDTGLNQPQHF. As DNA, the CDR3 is TGTACCAGCAGCGTAGATACGGGGCTTAATCAGCCCCAGCATTTT.

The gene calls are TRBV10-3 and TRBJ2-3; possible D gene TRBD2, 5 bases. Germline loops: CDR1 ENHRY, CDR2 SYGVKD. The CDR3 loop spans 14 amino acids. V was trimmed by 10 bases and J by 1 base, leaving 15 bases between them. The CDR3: CATEASGGTDTQYF. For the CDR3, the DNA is TGTGCCACCGAAGCGAGCGGCGGCACAGATACGCAGTATTTT.